The clone carrying this TCR beta chain was seen only a few times. What it binds is unknown. Germline CDR1 SGHTA, CDR2 FQGNSA. V lost 4 bases, J lost 4 bases, and 4 bases stayed unmatched. This CDR3 contains 14 residues. The assay that was used to sequence DNA from cultured CD4+ T cells was the Oncomine TCR Beta short-read assay. TCRdb re-called the PCR reads with MiXCR, one entry per CDR3 protein. The data show about 14,000 distinct CDR3 sequences, about 60% seen once. This entry is derived from a study of vaccination and CD4 T cells after COVID-19. Study-wide background: Median time from COVID diagnosis to post-COVID sampling was 101 days (35 to 161).

Treatment of the sample: roughly 10-day PBMC culture with coronavirus spike peptide pools or control peptides (ViraFEST assay). The chain links TRBV7-2 to TRBJ1-2; 9 nucleotides align to TRBD1. Material for sequencing was CD4+ T cells from blood, cultured in vitro. This sequence originates from a human donor who had recovered from COVID-19. In DNA, the CDR3 is TGTGCCAGCAGCTCCCAGGGACAGGGCTATGGCTACACCTTC. Translation: CASSSQGQGYGYTF.